What follows are 11 T cell receptor beta chains derived from one specimen sequenced in a study of shared clonotypes between healthy human individuals. Using immunoSEQ multiplex PCR, the repertoire was profiled, and TCRdb retains in-frame clones only, with some absent. The sample lists 1,500,000 or so clones; approximately 98.5% were seen once. Source material: naive CD4+ T cells sorted from blood. The subset here: CD45RA+ positively selected. The receptor source for this set is a young man in good health.

This rearrangement joins TRBV5-4 to TRBJ2-4; 8 nucleotides line up with TRBD1. Trimming at V came to 4 bases and at J to 6 bases, leaving 12 bases not matched to a gene. The CDR3 spans 16 residues. The germline gives CDR1 SGHNT, CDR2 YYREEE (reference sequence). The CDR3 reads CASSTLTGGAGNIQYF. CDR3 DNA: TGTGCCAGCAGCACCCTTACAGGGGGTGCTGGAAACATTCAGTACTTC. Full variable domain (remainder filled in from reference TRBV5-4 and TRBJ2-4): ETGVTQSPTHLIKTRGQQVTLRCSSQSGHNTVSWYQQALGQGPQFIFQYYREEENGRGNFPPRFSGLQFPNYSSELNVNALELDDSALYLCASSTLTGGAGNIQYFGAGTRLSVL.

The V and J genes are TRBV18 and TRBJ2-7; unclear D gene. V was pared by 5 bases and J by 0 bases, with 5 bases between. This CDR3 region has 12 residues. CDR1 and CDR2 from the germline V gene are KGHSH and LQKENI. The CDR3 bases are TGTGCCAGCTCATCCCTCTCCTACGAGCAGTACTTC. This sequence encodes CASSSLSYEQYF.

This clone appeared once. This rearrangement joins TRBV7-2 to TRBJ2-3, with D unresolved. V was pared by 0 bases and J by 10 bases, with 14 bases between. The CDR3 runs to 14 residues. Per the germline V gene, CDR1 is SGHTA and CDR2 is FQGNSA. The CDR3, as DNA: TGTGCCAGCAGCTTAGCGCCTGAACCCAGATCGCAGTATTTT. Protein product: CASSLAPEPRSQYF.

This clone was counted a single time. The V call is TRBV18, the J call TRBJ2-1; TRBD2 aligns across 14 bases. Germline V CDR1 and CDR2: KGHSH, LQKENI. Trimming at V came to 0 bases and at J to 12 bases, leaving 4 bases not matched to a gene. The CDR3 sequence is 15 residues long. The CDR3 sequence is CASSPPGLAGESQFF. The CDR3 nucleotides are TGTGCCAGCTCACCACCGGGACTAGCGGGAGAGTCGCAGTTCTTC.

J is TRBJ2-7 and V is TRBV20-1; the D is unclear. Trimming left V 0 bases short and J 7 bases short, with 7 bases between. This CDR3 spans 11 amino acids. Germline CDR1 and CDR2: DFQATT and SNEGSKA (reference sequence). CDR3 nucleotide sequence: TGCAGTGCTAGAGATCGGCCTGAGCAGTACTTC. Its translation is CSARDRPEQYF.

The V and J genes are TRBV19 and TRBJ2-1, with 7 positions matching TRBD2. CDR3 length equals 13 residues. Losses at the gene ends were 2 bases for V and 9 bases for J; bases not matched to a gene: 4. From germline, CDR1 is LNHDA and CDR2 SQIVND (reference sequence). The CDR3, as DNA: TGTGCCAGTAGTATAAGACTAGCTACTGAGCAGTTCTTC. Translating gives CASSIRLATEQFF.

The chain combines TRBV10-1 with TRBJ2-7; TRBD2 agrees at 8 bases. The CDR3 spans 18 residues. V was pared by 4 bases and J by 0 bases, with 14 bases of the junction left unmatched. Germline lookup yields CDR1 WNHNN and CDR2 SYGVQD (reference sequence). The CDR3 DNA sequence: TGCGCCAGCAGTGGGGCCCCGACGGCAAGCGGGAGCTCCTACGAGCAGTACTTC. This encodes CASSGAPTASGSSYEQYF.

On this clone: Additional DNA sequences in this sample encode the identical CDR3. The V call is TRBV28, the J call TRBJ2-7; 8 bases are a match to TRBD1. Germline CDR1 reads MDHEN; CDR2 reads SYDVKM. The CDR3 runs 14 residues. The ends lost 5 bases at V and 3 bases at J; junction bases unmatched: 6. CDR3 sequence reads: CASSPGTGFYEQYF. Here the CDR3 DNA reads TGTGCCAGCAGTCCCGGGACAGGCTTCTACGAGCAGTACTTC.

The chain couples TRBV28 to TRBJ2-2; tentative D call: TRBD1 (6 bases). CDR1 is MDHEN and CDR2 is SYDVKM in the germline V gene. The ends were cut back, 3 bases at V and 4 bases at J, with 12 bases in the middle. The CDR3 totals 15 residues. CDR3 bases: TGTGCCAGCAGTTTCGCGGACAGAGCCACCGGGGAGCTGTTTTTT. This translates into CASSFADRATGELFF.

With respect to this clone: Other DNA sequences in this sample translate to the same CDR3. The rearrangement uses TRBV5-1 and TRBJ2-5; the D is unclear. The CDR3 loop spans 12 amino acids. V was cut by 3 bases and J by 2 bases, with 5 bases left in between. From germline, CDR1 is SGHRS and CDR2 YFSETQ. CDR3 coding DNA: TGCGCCAGCAGCTCGCCTCAAGAGACCCAGTACTTC. Residues: CASSSPQETQYF.

V and J are TRBV5-4 and TRBJ1-5; D remains unclear. The germline V gene has CDR1 SGHNT and CDR2 YYREEE (reference sequence). V shed 4 bases and J shed 3 bases, with 8 bases lying between them. This CDR3 has 13 amino acids. CDR3 loop: CASSLGLNQPQHF. In DNA form, the CDR3 reads TGTGCCAGCAGCCTCGGCCTCAATCAGCCCCAGCATTTT.